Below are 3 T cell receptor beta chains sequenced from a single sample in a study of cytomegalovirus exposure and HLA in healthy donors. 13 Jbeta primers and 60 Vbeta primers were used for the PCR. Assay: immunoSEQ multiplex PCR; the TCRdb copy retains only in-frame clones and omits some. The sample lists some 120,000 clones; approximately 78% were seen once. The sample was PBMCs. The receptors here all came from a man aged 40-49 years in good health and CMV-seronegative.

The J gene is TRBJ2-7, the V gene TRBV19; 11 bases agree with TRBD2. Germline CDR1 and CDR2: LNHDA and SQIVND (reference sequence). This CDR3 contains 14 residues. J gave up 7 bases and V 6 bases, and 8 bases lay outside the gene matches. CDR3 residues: CASRSSRTSGEQYF. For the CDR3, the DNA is TGTGCCAGTAGGTCCTCAAGGACTAGCGGGGAGCAGTACTTC. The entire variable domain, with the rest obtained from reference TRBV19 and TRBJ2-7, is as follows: DGGITQSPKYLFRKEGQNVTLSCEQNLNHDAMYWYRQDPGQGLRLIYYSQIVNDFQKGDIAEGYSVSREKKESFPLTVTSAQKNPTAFYLCASRSSRTSGEQYFGPGTRLTVT.

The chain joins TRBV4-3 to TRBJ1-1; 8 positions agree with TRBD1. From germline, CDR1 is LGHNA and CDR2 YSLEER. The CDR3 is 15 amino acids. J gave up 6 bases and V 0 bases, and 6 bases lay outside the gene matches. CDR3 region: CASSQDPGGRAEAFF. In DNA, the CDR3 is TGCGCCAGCAGCCAAGATCCAGGGGGCAGGGCTGAAGCTTTCTTT.

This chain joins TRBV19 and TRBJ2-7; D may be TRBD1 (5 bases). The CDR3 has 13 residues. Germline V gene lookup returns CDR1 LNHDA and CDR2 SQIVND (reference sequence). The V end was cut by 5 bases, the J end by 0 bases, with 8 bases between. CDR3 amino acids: CASSVQDSYEQYF. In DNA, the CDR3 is TGTGCCAGTAGTGTACAGGACTCCTACGAGCAGTACTTC. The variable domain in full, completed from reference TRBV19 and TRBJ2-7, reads DGGITQSPKYLFRKEGQNVTLSCEQNLNHDAMYWYRQDPGQGLRLIYYSQIVNDFQKGDIAEGYSVSREKKESFPLTVTSAQKNPTAFYLCASSVQDSYEQYFGPGTRLTVT.